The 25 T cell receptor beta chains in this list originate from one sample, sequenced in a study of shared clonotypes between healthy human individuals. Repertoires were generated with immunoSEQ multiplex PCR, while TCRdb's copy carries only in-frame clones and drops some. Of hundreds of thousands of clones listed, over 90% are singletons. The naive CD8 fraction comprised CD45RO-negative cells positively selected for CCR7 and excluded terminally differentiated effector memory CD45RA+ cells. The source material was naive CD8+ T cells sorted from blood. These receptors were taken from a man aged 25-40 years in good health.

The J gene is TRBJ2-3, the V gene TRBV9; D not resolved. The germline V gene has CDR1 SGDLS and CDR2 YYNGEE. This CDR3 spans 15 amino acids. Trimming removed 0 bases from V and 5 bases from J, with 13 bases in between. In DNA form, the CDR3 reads TGTGCCAGCAGCGTAGTCGGCTTAAACGGAGATACGCAGTATTTT. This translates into CASSVVGLNGDTQYF.

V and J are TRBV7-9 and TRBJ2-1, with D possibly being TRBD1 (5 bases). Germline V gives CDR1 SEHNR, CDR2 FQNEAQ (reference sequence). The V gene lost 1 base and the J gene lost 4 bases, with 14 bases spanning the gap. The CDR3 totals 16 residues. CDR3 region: CASSLGGAPRYNEQFF. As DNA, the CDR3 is TGTGCCAGCAGCTTAGGTGGGGCGCCTAGATACAATGAGCAGTTCTTC.

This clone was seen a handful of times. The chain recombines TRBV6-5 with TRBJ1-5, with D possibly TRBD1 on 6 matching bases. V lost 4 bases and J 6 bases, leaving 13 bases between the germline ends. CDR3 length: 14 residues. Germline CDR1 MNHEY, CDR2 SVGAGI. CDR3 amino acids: CASSLFQGLQPQHF. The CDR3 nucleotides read TGTGCCAGCAGTTTATTCCAGGGGCTTCAGCCCCAGCATTTT.

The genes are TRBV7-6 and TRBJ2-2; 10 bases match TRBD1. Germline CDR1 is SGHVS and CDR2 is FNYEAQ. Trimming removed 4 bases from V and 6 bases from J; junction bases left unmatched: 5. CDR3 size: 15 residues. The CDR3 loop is CASSYGTGASGELFF. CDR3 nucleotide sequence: TGTGCCAGCAGCTACGGGACAGGGGCATCCGGGGAGCTGTTTTTT.

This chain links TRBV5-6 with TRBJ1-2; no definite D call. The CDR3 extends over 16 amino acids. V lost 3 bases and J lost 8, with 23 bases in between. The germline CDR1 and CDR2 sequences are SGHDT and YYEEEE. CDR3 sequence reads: CASSSDTVPPVYGYTF. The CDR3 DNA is TGTGCCAGCAGCTCCGACACAGTGCCTCCGGTGTACGGCTACACCTTC.

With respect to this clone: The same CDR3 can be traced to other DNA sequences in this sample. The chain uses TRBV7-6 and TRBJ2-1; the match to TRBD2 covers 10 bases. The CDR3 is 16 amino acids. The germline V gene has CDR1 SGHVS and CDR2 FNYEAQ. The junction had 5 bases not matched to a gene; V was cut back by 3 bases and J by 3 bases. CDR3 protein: CASSFLAGEDYNEQFF. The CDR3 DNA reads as TGTGCCAGCAGCTTCCTAGCGGGAGAAGACTACAATGAGCAGTTCTTC.

The CDR3 coding sequence is TGTGCCAGCACCGCCCCGCGGGACCGGGAGCTGTTTTTT. It yields the protein CASTAPRDRELFF. The V gene is TRBV28, the J gene TRBJ2-2, with D possibly being TRBD2 (6 bases). V was shortened by 7 bases and J by 9 bases, with 15 bases between the two germline ends. The CDR3 has 13 amino acids. Germline CDR1 is MDHEN and CDR2 is SYDVKM.

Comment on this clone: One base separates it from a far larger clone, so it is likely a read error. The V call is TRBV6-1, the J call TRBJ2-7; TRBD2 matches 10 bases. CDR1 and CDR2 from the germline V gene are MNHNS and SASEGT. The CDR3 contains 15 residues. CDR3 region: CANSEALAGAYEQYF. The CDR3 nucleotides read TGTGCCAACAGTGAAGCGCTAGCGGGAGCCTACGAGCAGTACTTC.

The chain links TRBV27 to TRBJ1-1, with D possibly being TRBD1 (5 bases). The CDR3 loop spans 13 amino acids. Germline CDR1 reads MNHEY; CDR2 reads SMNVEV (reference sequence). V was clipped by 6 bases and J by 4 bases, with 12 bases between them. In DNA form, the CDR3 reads TGTGCCAGCAGCCTGGGGACGTTCACTGAAGCTTTCTTT. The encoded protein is CASSLGTFTEAFF.

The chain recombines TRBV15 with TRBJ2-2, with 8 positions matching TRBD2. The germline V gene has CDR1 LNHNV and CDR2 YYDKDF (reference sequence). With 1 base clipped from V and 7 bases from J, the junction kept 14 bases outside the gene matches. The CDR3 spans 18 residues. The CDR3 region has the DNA TGTGCCACCAGCAGAGGGGGCGGCGGGAGGATTACGGGCGGGGAGCTGTTTTTT. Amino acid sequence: CATSRGGGGRITGGELFF.

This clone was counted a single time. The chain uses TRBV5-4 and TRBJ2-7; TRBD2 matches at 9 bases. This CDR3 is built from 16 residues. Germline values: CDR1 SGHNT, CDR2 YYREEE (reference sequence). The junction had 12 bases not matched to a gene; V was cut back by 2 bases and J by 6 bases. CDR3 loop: CASSFRGGRAVAEQYF. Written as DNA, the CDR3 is TGTGCCAGCAGCTTCCGTGGCGGGAGGGCTGTTGCCGAGCAGTACTTC.

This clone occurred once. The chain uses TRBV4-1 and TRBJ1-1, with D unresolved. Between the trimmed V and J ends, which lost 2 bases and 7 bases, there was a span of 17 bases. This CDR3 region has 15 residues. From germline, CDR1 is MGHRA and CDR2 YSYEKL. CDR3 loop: CASSQNLVAEFEAFF. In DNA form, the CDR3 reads TGCGCCAGCAGCCAAAACCTAGTAGCAGAATTTGAAGCTTTCTTT.

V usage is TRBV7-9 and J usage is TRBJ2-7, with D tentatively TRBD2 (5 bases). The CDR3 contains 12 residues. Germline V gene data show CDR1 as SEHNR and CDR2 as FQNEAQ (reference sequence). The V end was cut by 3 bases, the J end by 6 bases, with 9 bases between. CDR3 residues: CASSFRDPEQYF. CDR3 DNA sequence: TGTGCCAGCAGCTTCCGGGATCCCGAGCAGTACTTC.

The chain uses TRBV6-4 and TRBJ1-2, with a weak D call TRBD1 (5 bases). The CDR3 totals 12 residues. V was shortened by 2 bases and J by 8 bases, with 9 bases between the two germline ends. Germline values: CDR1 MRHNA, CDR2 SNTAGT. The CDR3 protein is CASSDGPGGYTF. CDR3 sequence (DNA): TGTGCCAGCAGTGACGGGCCAGGGGGCTACACCTTC.

CDR3 coding DNA: TGCGCCAGCAGCCAAGATGCAGGCGGGAGCCCAGATACGCAGTATTTT. Translated, it gives CASSQDAGGSPDTQYF. The chain carries TRBV4-3 and TRBJ2-3, with 7 bases fitting TRBD2. The CDR3 loop spans 16 amino acids. The V segment lost 0 bases and the J segment 4 bases; nucleotides outside the gene matches: 7. The germline CDR1 and CDR2 sequences are LGHNA and YSLEER.

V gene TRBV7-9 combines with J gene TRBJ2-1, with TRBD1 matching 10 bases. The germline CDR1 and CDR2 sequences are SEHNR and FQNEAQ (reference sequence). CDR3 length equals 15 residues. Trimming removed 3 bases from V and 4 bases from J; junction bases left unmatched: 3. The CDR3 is CASSFADRGYNEQFF. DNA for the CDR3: TGTGCCAGCAGCTTTGCGGACAGGGGGTACAATGAGCAGTTCTTC.

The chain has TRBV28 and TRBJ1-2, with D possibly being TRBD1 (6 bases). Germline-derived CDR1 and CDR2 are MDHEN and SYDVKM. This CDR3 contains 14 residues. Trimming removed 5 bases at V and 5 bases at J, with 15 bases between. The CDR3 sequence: CASSGGLDSYGYTF. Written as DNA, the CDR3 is TGTGCCAGCAGTGGGGGATTGGACAGTTATGGCTACACCTTC.

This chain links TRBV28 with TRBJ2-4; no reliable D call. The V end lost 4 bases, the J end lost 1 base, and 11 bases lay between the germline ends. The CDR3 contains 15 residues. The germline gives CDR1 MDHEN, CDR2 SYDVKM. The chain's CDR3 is CASSSALGAKNIQYF. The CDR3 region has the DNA TGTGCCAGCAGTTCTGCCTTAGGGGCCAAAAACATTCAGTACTTC. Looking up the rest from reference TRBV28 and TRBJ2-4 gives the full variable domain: DVKVTQSSRYLVKRTGEKVFLECVQDMDHENMFWYRQDPGLGLRLIYFSYDVKMKEKGDIPEGYSVSREKKERFSLILESASTNQTSMYLCASSSALGAKNIQYFGAGTRLSVL.

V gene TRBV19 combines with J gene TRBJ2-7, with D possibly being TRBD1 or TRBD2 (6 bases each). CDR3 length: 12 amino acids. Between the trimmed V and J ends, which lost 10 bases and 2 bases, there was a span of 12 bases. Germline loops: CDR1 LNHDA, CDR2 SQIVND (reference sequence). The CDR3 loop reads CATEGEAYEQYF. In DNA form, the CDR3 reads TGTGCCACCGAGGGGGAGGCCTACGAGCAGTACTTC.

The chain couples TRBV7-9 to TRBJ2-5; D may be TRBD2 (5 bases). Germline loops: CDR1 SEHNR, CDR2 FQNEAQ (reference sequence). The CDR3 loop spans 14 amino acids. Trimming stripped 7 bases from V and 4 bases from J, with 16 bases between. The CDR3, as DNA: TGTGCCAGCACCCCCCGAGGAGGATTAGAGACCCAGTACTTC. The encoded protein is CASTPRGGLETQYF.

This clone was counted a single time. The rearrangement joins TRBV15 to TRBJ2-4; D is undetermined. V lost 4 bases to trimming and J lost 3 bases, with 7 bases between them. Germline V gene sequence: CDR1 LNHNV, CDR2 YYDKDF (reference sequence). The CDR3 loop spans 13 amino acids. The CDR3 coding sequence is TGTGCCACCAGCAATTGGAGCAAAAACATTCAGTACTTC. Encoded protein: CATSNWSKNIQYF.

This chain's CDR3 is CASSQGGSNTEAFF. CDR3 sequence (DNA): TGCGCCAGCAGCCAAGGAGGATCGAACACTGAAGCTTTCTTT. The chain recombines TRBV4-3 with TRBJ1-1, with D uncertain. This CDR3 has 14 amino acids. Between the trimmed V and J ends, which lost 1 base and 1 base, there was a span of 7 bases. Germline values: CDR1 LGHNA, CDR2 YSLEER.

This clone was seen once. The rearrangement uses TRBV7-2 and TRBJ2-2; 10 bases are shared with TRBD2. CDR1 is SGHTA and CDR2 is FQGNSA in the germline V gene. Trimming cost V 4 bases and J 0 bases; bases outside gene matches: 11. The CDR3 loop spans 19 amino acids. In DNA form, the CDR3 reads TGTGCCAGCAGCTGGGACGGACTAGCGGACAGCGCGAACACCGGGGAGCTGTTTTTT. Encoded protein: CASSWDGLADSANTGELFF.

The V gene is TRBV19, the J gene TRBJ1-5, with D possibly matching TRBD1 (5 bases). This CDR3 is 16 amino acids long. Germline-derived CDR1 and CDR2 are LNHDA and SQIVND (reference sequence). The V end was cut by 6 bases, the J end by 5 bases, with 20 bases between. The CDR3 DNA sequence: TGTGCCAGTAGCCCCCGCAGAGGAGGGGCCCATCAGCCCCAGCATTTT. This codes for CASSPRRGGAHQPQHF.

CDR3 bases: TGTGCCAGCAGCTTCGGCAGTTTCACAGATACGCAGTATTTT. It encodes CASSFGSFTDTQYF. The gene calls are TRBV5-4 and TRBJ2-3; no reliable D call. Germline-derived CDR1 and CDR2 are SGHNT and YYREEE (reference sequence). With 2 bases removed from V and 2 bases from J, the gap between germline ends came to 9 bases. This CDR3 has 14 residues. Based on the CDR3 plus reference TRBV5-4 and TRBJ2-3, the full variable domain is ETGVTQSPTHLIKTRGQQVTLRCSSQSGHNTVSWYQQALGQGPQFIFQYYREEENGRGNFPPRFSGLQFPNYSSELNVNALELDDSALYLCASSFGSFTDTQYFGPGTRLTVL.